A selection of T cell receptor beta chains follows, all from one sample in a study of T cell responses to AZD1222 COVID-19 vaccine. TCRdb's table, derived via immunoSEQ multiplex PCR, lists solely in-frame clones and lacks some. The repertoire has roughly 160,000 clones, under 95% of them found once; the top ten carry approximately 1.3%. The sequences come from peripheral blood, collected 28 days after the second AZD1222 dose. These receptors originate from an adult who received the AZD1222 COVID-19 vaccine. The CDR3 runs from the conserved cysteine through the conserved F or W. Each record gives: D gene, J gene, V gene, clone size, CDR3 DNA, CDR3 protein. A D gene is named only where the DNA matches it firmly. A clone size is listed for some rows: how often the clone was seen (once, few, many), or a class if it is expanded.

d_gene: -; j_gene: TRBJ1-1; v_gene: TRBV9; abundance: -; CDR3nt: TGTGCCAGCAGCGTAGGACTGGCGGGCACTGAAGCTTTCTTT; CDR3aa: CASSVGLAGTEAFF
d_gene: -; j_gene: TRBJ1-5; v_gene: TRBV24-1; abundance: -; CDR3nt: TGTGCCACCAGTGATAGCACCGGACAGATCAATCAGCCCCAGCATTTT; CDR3aa: CATSDSTGQINQPQHF
d_gene: TRBD1; j_gene: TRBJ2-7; v_gene: TRBV29-1; abundance: -; CDR3nt: TGCAGCGCTAAAGACAGGGCATCCTACGAGCAGTACTTC; CDR3aa: CSAKDRASYEQYF
d_gene: -; j_gene: TRBJ2-1; v_gene: TRBV7-8; abundance: -; CDR3nt: TGTGCCAGCAGCTTAATAGCGGTGAGCTCCTACAATGAGCAGTTCTTC; CDR3aa: CASSLIAVSSYNEQFF
d_gene: -; j_gene: TRBJ1-6; v_gene: TRBV27; abundance: -; CDR3nt: TGTGCCAGCAGTTTAGTCGCCAGCCTCTATAATTCACCCCTCCACTTT; CDR3aa: CASSLVASLYNSPLHF
d_gene: -; j_gene: TRBJ1-1; v_gene: TRBV20-1; abundance: -; CDR3nt: TGCAGTGCTAGTCGGAGGGACACTGAAGCTTTCTTT; CDR3aa: CSASRRDTEAFF
d_gene: -; j_gene: TRBJ2-1; v_gene: TRBV7-2; abundance: few; CDR3nt: TGTGCCAGCAGCGGGGGGAGGAATGAGCAGTTCTTC; CDR3aa: CASSGGRNEQFF
d_gene: -; j_gene: TRBJ1-2; v_gene: TRBV19; abundance: -; CDR3nt: TGTGCCAGTACTCGGGCGGGTACTAACTATGGCTACACCTTC; CDR3aa: CASTRAGTNYGYTF
d_gene: -; j_gene: TRBJ1-1; v_gene: TRBV28; abundance: -; CDR3nt: TGTGCCAGCAGTTCCGGACACAATTATTTGAACACTGAAGCTTTCTTT; CDR3aa: CASSSGHNYLNTEAFF
d_gene: -; j_gene: TRBJ1-2; v_gene: TRBV28; abundance: -; CDR3nt: TGTGCCAGCAATCTCTGGGGAATTCACTATGGCTACACCTTC; CDR3aa: CASNLWGIHYGYTF
d_gene: -; j_gene: TRBJ1-5; v_gene: TRBV15; abundance: -; CDR3nt: TGTGCCACCAGCCCCCGACCCGGCCCCAATCAGCCCCAGCATTTT; CDR3aa: CATSPRPGPNQPQHF
d_gene: TRBD1; j_gene: TRBJ1-6; v_gene: TRBV19; abundance: -; CDR3nt: TGTGCCAGTAGTACGACAGGGACCGGGTATAATTCACCCCTCCACTTT; CDR3aa: CASSTTGTGYNSPLHF
d_gene: TRBD2; j_gene: TRBJ2-7; v_gene: TRBV6-5; abundance: -; CDR3nt: TGTGCCAGCAGTCTCCAATCCCTTTCCATGGGACTACCAGACTTC; CDR3aa: CASSLQSLSMGLPDF
d_gene: -; j_gene: TRBJ1-5; v_gene: TRBV19; abundance: -; CDR3nt: TGTGCCAGTAACAGGGTCGGTATGGATAGCAATCAGCCCCAGCATTTT; CDR3aa: CASNRVGMDSNQPQHF
d_gene: -; j_gene: TRBJ1-1; v_gene: TRBV3-1/TRBV3-2; abundance: -; CDR3nt: TGTGCCAGCAGCCAAGATCTAGGACAGTACACTGAAGCTTTCTTT; CDR3aa: CASSQDLGQYTEAFF
d_gene: -; j_gene: TRBJ2-2; v_gene: TRBV19; abundance: -; CDR3nt: TGTGCCAGTAGTATCCAGGGGGGGAACACCGGGGAGCTGTTTTTT; CDR3aa: CASSIQGGNTGELFF
d_gene: -; j_gene: TRBJ1-1; v_gene: TRBV4-1; abundance: -; CDR3nt: TGCGCCAGCAGCCAAGGCCCTCAAGCAGGGGATCCGAACACTGAAGCTTTCTTT; CDR3aa: CASSQGPQAGDPNTEAFF
d_gene: TRBD1; j_gene: TRBJ1-2; v_gene: TRBV18; abundance: once; CDR3nt: TGTGCCAGCTCTCCTACAGGGGGCCAAGGGGCCTACTATGGCTACACCTTC; CDR3aa: CASSPTGGQGAYYGYTF
d_gene: TRBD1; j_gene: TRBJ1-1; v_gene: TRBV7-8; abundance: -; CDR3nt: TGTGCCAGCAGCCCCGGACAGGTGAACACTGAAGCTTTCTTT; CDR3aa: CASSPGQVNTEAFF
d_gene: -; j_gene: TRBJ2-1; v_gene: TRBV11-3; abundance: -; CDR3nt: TGTGCCAGCAGCCCAGAAGGAGGGGCCGCCTACAATGAGCAGTTCTTC; CDR3aa: CASSPEGGAAYNEQFF
d_gene: TRBD2; j_gene: TRBJ2-1; v_gene: TRBV9; abundance: -; CDR3nt: TGTGCCAGCAGCGCCGGACTAGCGGGACTATCATGGCAGTTCTTC; CDR3aa: CASSAGLAGLSWQFF
d_gene: TRBD1; j_gene: TRBJ2-6; v_gene: TRBV7-3; abundance: -; CDR3nt: TGTGCCAGCCCCGAATATAACAGGGGACATGCCAACGTCCTGACTTTC; CDR3aa: CASPEYNRGHANVLTF
d_gene: TRBD1; j_gene: TRBJ1-1; v_gene: TRBV5-4; abundance: -; CDR3nt: TGTGCCAGCAGCCCACAGGGGAAGGTGAACACTGAAGCTTTCTTT; CDR3aa: CASSPQGKVNTEAFF
d_gene: -; j_gene: TRBJ2-1; v_gene: TRBV14; abundance: once; CDR3nt: TGTGCCAGCAGCCAAGAGGGGACACCCGTGGGGCAGTTCTTC; CDR3aa: CASSQEGTPVGQFF
d_gene: -; j_gene: TRBJ2-3; v_gene: TRBV11-2; abundance: -; CDR3nt: TGTGCCAGCAGACGAACCGGGGGGCATACGCAGTATTTT; CDR3aa: CASRRTGGHTQYF
d_gene: -; j_gene: TRBJ1-2; v_gene: TRBV3-1/TRBV3-2; abundance: -; CDR3nt: TGTGCCAGCAGCCAAGAGCTGAGGGCAGCTAACTATGGCTACACCTTC; CDR3aa: CASSQELRAANYGYTF
d_gene: TRBD2; j_gene: TRBJ2-7; v_gene: TRBV28; abundance: once; CDR3nt: TGTGCCAGCAGTCCTGGGACTAGCGGGACTTACGAGCAGTACTTC; CDR3aa: CASSPGTSGTYEQYF
d_gene: TRBD1; j_gene: TRBJ1-5; v_gene: TRBV6-1; abundance: -; CDR3nt: TGTGCCAGCAGTGTGGGGGGGACAGGGCACAATCAGCCCCAGCATTTT; CDR3aa: CASSVGGTGHNQPQHF
d_gene: -; j_gene: TRBJ2-5; v_gene: TRBV30; abundance: -; CDR3nt: TGTGCCTGGAGTGTACACAAAAAAGAGACCCAGTACTTC; CDR3aa: CAWSVHKKETQYF
d_gene: TRBD1; j_gene: TRBJ2-7; v_gene: TRBV7-7; abundance: -; CDR3nt: TGTGCTAGCAGCTCAACAATCGGGACAGCCTACGAGCAGTACTTC; CDR3aa: CASSSTIGTAYEQYF
d_gene: -; j_gene: TRBJ2-5; v_gene: TRBV15; abundance: -; CDR3nt: TGTGCCACCGGCAGAGACGACAGGAGCCAAGAGACCCAGTACTTC; CDR3aa: CATGRDDRSQETQYF
d_gene: TRBD1; j_gene: TRBJ1-2; v_gene: TRBV4-1; abundance: -; CDR3nt: TGCGCCAGCCAAAGACAGGGGACAGACAACTATGGCTACACCTTC; CDR3aa: CASQRQGTDNYGYTF
d_gene: -; j_gene: TRBJ1-3; v_gene: TRBV6-5; abundance: -; CDR3nt: TGTGCCAGCAGTTTCTCGATGTTAGCAAACACCATATATTTT; CDR3aa: CASSFSMLANTIYF
d_gene: -; j_gene: TRBJ1-2; v_gene: TRBV6-1; abundance: -; CDR3nt: TGTGCCAGCAGTGAAGGGGGGGGAGGGGATGGCTACACCTTC; CDR3aa: CASSEGGGGDGYTF
d_gene: TRBD1; j_gene: TRBJ1-4; v_gene: TRBV15; abundance: -; CDR3nt: TGTGCCACCAGCACGGACAGGGGCGAAAAACTGTTTTTT; CDR3aa: CATSTDRGEKLFF
d_gene: -; j_gene: TRBJ1-1; v_gene: TRBV4-1; abundance: -; CDR3nt: TGCGCCAGCAGCCAAGACAGCAGAGGGACGAATGGCTTGAACACTGAAGCTTTCTTT; CDR3aa: CASSQDSRGTNGLNTEAFF
d_gene: TRBD1; j_gene: TRBJ2-7; v_gene: TRBV5-1; abundance: once; CDR3nt: TGCGCCAGCAGCCAAGCACAGGGGGCTTACGAGCAGTACTTC; CDR3aa: CASSQAQGAYEQYF
d_gene: TRBD1; j_gene: TRBJ2-1; v_gene: TRBV27; abundance: -; CDR3nt: TGTGCCAGCAGTTCCCCCGGGACAGGGGTCAGGGCCTACAATGAGCAGTTCTTC; CDR3aa: CASSSPGTGVRAYNEQFF
d_gene: -; j_gene: TRBJ2-3; v_gene: TRBV7-8; abundance: -; CDR3nt: TGTGCCAGCAGCTTAATATCGGTACCCTCCACAGATACGCAGTATTTT; CDR3aa: CASSLISVPSTDTQYF
d_gene: -; j_gene: TRBJ2-7; v_gene: TRBV5-1; abundance: -; CDR3nt: TGCGCCAGCGCTGGGCGTTACGAGCAGTACTTC; CDR3aa: CASAGRYEQYF
d_gene: -; j_gene: TRBJ2-1; v_gene: TRBV30; abundance: -; CDR3nt: TGTGCCTGGAGTGTAAGCCCCAGTGAGCAGTTCTTC; CDR3aa: CAWSVSPSEQFF
d_gene: -; j_gene: TRBJ2-2; v_gene: TRBV10-3; abundance: -; CDR3nt: TGTGCCATCAGTGAGTCCCCGGGGGCGATGCAGCTGTTTTTT; CDR3aa: CAISESPGAMQLFF
d_gene: -; j_gene: TRBJ1-3; v_gene: TRBV5-6; abundance: -; CDR3nt: TGTGCCAGCAGCTGGGTCAGTGGGTCCCTAGGAAACACCATATATTTT; CDR3aa: CASSWVSGSLGNTIYF
d_gene: TRBD1; j_gene: TRBJ2-1; v_gene: TRBV28; abundance: -; CDR3nt: TGTGCCAGCAGTTTATTCGGATCTCGGACAGGGGCAGGCTATGAGCAGTTCTTC; CDR3aa: CASSLFGSRTGAGYEQFF
d_gene: TRBD1; j_gene: TRBJ1-1; v_gene: TRBV6-5; abundance: -; CDR3nt: TGTGCCAGCAGCGGACAGGGGGCACAGAACACTGAAGCTTTCTTT; CDR3aa: CASSGQGAQNTEAFF